This T cell receptor beta chain was retrieved from a study of blood T cells in healthy people across ages. Study findings and constraints: The fall in TCR beta diversity per million T cells was roughly linear with age.

Germline V gene data show CDR1 as SGDLS and CDR2 as YYNGEE. The CDR3 sequence is 15 residues long. V gave up 0 bases and J gave up 4 bases, with 10 bases separating them. Through a sample-barcoded 5' primer and a J-beta primer mix, a second PCR was run for roughly 7 to 12 cycles. MiXCR, applied by TCRdb to the 5' RACE reads, yields one record per CDR3 protein. The sample has about 780,000 distinct CDR3 sequences, under 30% seen once. This clonotype was recorded a few times. Its antigen is still unknown. This sample also belongs to another study, concerning T cells of mothers and their children.

Sequencing was carried out using blood. The sequence derives from a boy aged 5 to 17 in good health. This chain connects TRBV9 to TRBJ2-2; unclear D gene. CDR3 DNA: TGTGCCAGCAGCGTAGCTAATCGAGGCACCGGGGAGCTGTTTTTT. It translates to CASSVANRGTGELFF.